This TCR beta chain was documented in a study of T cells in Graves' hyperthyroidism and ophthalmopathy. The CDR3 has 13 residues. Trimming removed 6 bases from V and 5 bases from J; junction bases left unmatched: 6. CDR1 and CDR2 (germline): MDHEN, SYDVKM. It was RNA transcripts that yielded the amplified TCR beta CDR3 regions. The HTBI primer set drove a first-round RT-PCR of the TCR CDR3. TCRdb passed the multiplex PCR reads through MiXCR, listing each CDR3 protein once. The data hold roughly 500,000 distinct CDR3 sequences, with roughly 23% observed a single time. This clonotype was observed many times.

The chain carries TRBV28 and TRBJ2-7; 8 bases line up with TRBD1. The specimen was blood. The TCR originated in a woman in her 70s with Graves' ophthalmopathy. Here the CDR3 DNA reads TGTGCCAGCAGAGGACAGGGCCTTGACGAGCAGTACTTC. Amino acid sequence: CASRGQGLDEQYF.